This is a list of T cell receptor beta chains from one sample in a study of shared clonotypes between healthy human individuals. Repertoires were generated with immunoSEQ multiplex PCR, while TCRdb's copy carries only in-frame clones and drops some. The top ten hold 0.37% of the sample, which has fewer than 3 million clones, about nine tenths seen once. Sequencing was carried out using naive CD4+ T cells from PBMCs. All receptors derive from a man younger than 35 in good health. Some clones in this sample may be carry-over from other donors' samples. Both conserved end residues are part of each CDR3. The order of the fields is V gene, clone size, D gene, J gene, CDR3 protein, CDR3 DNA. The D gene is left open where the match is weak. Clone size is given for some rows only: seen once, a few or many times, or a class if the clone is expanded.

>TRBV6-1|-|-|TRBJ2-7
CASSELGRTLYEQYF
TGTGCCAGCAGTGAATTGGGCAGGACCCTCTACGAGCAGTACTTC
>TRBV4-3|-|-|TRBJ1-4
CASSQDPGDEKLFF
TGCGCCAGCAGCCAAGACCCGGGAGACGAAAAACTGTTTTTT
>TRBV28|-|TRBD1|TRBJ2-3
CASSLFRQGIGTDTQYF
TGTGCCAGCAGTTTATTCAGACAGGGGATCGGCACAGATACGCAGTATTTT
>TRBV6-5|-|-|TRBJ2-1
CASKLYNEQFF
TGTGCCAGCAAGCTCTACAATGAGCAGTTCTTC
>TRBV6-1|few|-|TRBJ1-2
CASSREPLNYGYTF
TGTGCCAGCAGCCGGGAGCCTCTTAACTATGGCTACACCTTC
>TRBV27|-|TRBD2|TRBJ2-3
CASSLFSGRGSTDTQYF
TGTGCCAGCAGTTTATTTAGCGGGAGGGGGAGCACAGATACGCAGTATTTT
>TRBV10-2|-|TRBD2|TRBJ2-5
CASSESASGKGETQYF
TGCGCCAGCAGTGAGTCGGCTAGCGGGAAAGGTGAGACCCAGTACTTC
>TRBV9|once|TRBD2|TRBJ2-7
CASSGTSVTYEQYF
TGTGCCAGCAGCGGGACTAGCGTAACCTACGAGCAGTACTTC
>TRBV5-1|-|-|TRBJ2-3
CASSMGLLGTDTQYF
TGCGCCAGCAGCATGGGACTGCTAGGTACAGATACGCAGTATTTT
>TRBV9|few|-|TRBJ1-1
CASTRQTMNTEAFF
TGTGCCAGCACCCGACAGACGATGAACACTGAAGCTTTCTTT
>TRBV5-1|once|-|TRBJ1-4
CASSFNSGTYEKLFF
TGCGCCAGCAGCTTTAACTCCGGGACGTATGAAAAACTGTTTTTT
>TRBV30|-|TRBD1|TRBJ1-6
CALQTGSYSPLHF
TGTGCCTTGCAGACAGGGTCGTATTCACCCCTCCACTTT
>TRBV4-2|-|-|TRBJ2-7
CASSRVAQYEQYF
TGTGCCAGCAGCCGAGTGGCCCAATACGAGCAGTACTTC
>TRBV5-6|-|-|TRBJ2-2
CASSLAGRGSRLNTGELFF
TGTGCCAGCAGCTTGGCGGGCAGGGGCAGTCGCCTGAACACCGGGGAGCTGTTTTTT
>TRBV25-1|-|-|TRBJ1-5
CASGPTTGRNQPQHF
TGTGCCAGCGGACCGACTACAGGGCGCAATCAGCCCCAGCATTTT
>TRBV9|-|-|TRBJ2-5
CASSVRPTGGEAQYF
TGTGCCAGCAGCGTCCGACCGACAGGTGGGGAGGCCCAGTACTTC
>TRBV18|-|-|TRBJ1-1
CASSRGGTGNTEAFF
TGTGCCAGCTCACGGGGGGGAACGGGGAACACTGAAGCTTTCTTT
>TRBV18|-|TRBD1|TRBJ2-7
CASSPTYRGYEQYF
TGTGCCAGCTCACCAACCTACAGGGGATACGAGCAGTACTTC
>TRBV6-5|-|-|TRBJ1-2
CASSPWGGANYGYTF
TGTGCCAGCAGTCCTTGGGGGGGAGCTAACTATGGCTACACCTTC
>TRBV28|-|-|TRBJ1-2
CASGTNYGYTF
TGTGCCAGCGGCACTAACTATGGCTACACCTTC
>TRBV7-9|-|-|TRBJ2-5
CASAFGGTQYF
TGTGCCAGCGCCTTTGGGGGGACCCAGTACTTC
>TRBV4-3|-|TRBD2|TRBJ2-1
CASSQDPASGSNEQFF
TGCGCCAGCAGCCAAGATCCCGCTAGCGGGAGTAATGAGCAGTTCTTC
>TRBV5-1|-|TRBD1|TRBJ2-3
CASSLEGRGDTQYF
TGCGCCAGCAGCTTGGAAGGCAGGGGGGATACGCAGTATTTT
>TRBV27|-|TRBD1|TRBJ1-5
CASALTGTVSNQPQHF
TGTGCCAGCGCCCTAACCGGGACAGTAAGCAATCAGCCCCAGCATTTT
>TRBV7-9|-|-|TRBJ2-3
CASSLGQGSGTQYF
TGTGCCAGCAGCTTAGGCCAGGGGAGCGGTACGCAGTATTTT
>TRBV27|-|TRBD2|TRBJ2-7
CASSLKAGGPYEQYF
TGTGCCAGCAGTTTAAAAGCGGGAGGGCCATACGAGCAGTACTTC
>TRBV5-6|-|-|TRBJ1-1
CASSLVGPRAEAFF
TGTGCCAGCAGCTTGGTTGGCCCGAGGGCTGAAGCTTTCTTT
>TRBV28|-|TRBD2|TRBJ2-3
CASSLYSAGGNTDTQYF
TGTGCCAGCAGTTTATACTCTGCGGGGGGAAACACAGATACGCAGTATTTT
>TRBV6-6|-|TRBD2|TRBJ2-1
CASSLSGRAREQFF
TGTGCCAGCAGCCTTAGCGGGAGGGCCAGGGAGCAGTTCTTC
>TRBV2|-|TRBD1|TRBJ2-1
CASSPQGSSYNEQFF
TGTGCCAGCAGCCCACAGGGGAGCTCCTACAATGAGCAGTTCTTC